A selection of T cell receptor beta chains follows, all from one sample in a study of blood T cells in healthy people across ages. TCRdb redid the calling of the 5' RACE reads with MiXCR, one entry per CDR3 protein. The data contain approximately 800,000 distinct CDR3 sequences, 58% of them singletons. Sequenced sample: blood. All receptors come from a young man in good health. Each CDR3 is given with its conserved first and last residue. D genes are given only for firm matches. A row's size may be missing; if present it is once, few, many or a size class.

D,size,V,J,DNA,CDR3
-,-,TRBV4-2,TRBJ2-1,TGTGCCAGCAGCCAGTTCGACCCCAATGAGCAGTTCTTC,CASSQFDPNEQFF
-,-,TRBV27,TRBJ2-5,TGTGCCAGCAGTACCCGCGACGGAAAAGAGACCCAGTACTTC,CASSTRDGKETQYF
-,-,TRBV10-3,TRBJ1-1,TGTGCCATCAGCGAGGGGACGGCGTTTGAAGCTTTCTTT,CAISEGTAFEAFF
-,-,TRBV7-2,TRBJ2-1,TGTGCCAGCAGCTGGAAGCTAGCCCAATACAATGAGCAGTTCTTC,CASSWKLAQYNEQFF
TRBD2,few,TRBV5-1,TRBJ2-7,TGCGCCAGCAGCGTGTTTAGCGGGAGCTTTTACGAGCAGTACTTC,CASSVFSGSFYEQYF
-,-,TRBV28,TRBJ1-2,TGTGCCAGCAGTTCGATAGGTGGGCCATCCTATGGCTACACCTTC,CASSSIGGPSYGYTF
TRBD1,-,TRBV12-3/TRBV12-4,TRBJ1-6,TGTGCCAGCAGCACACGAACAGGGGGCAGTTCACCCCTCCACTTT,CASSTRTGGSSPLHF
-,once,TRBV20-1,TRBJ1-2,TGCAGTGCCAACCTCGGTGGACGGTATGGCTACACCTTC,CSANLGGRYGYTF
-,once,TRBV4-2,TRBJ2-5,TGTGCCAGCAGCCAAGACTGGGGGCAGTCGCAAGAGACCCAGTACTTC,CASSQDWGQSQETQYF
-,-,TRBV27,TRBJ2-7,TGTGCCAGCAGTTTAGCCTCCGATACCGAGCAGTACTTC,CASSLASDTEQYF
-,-,TRBV19,TRBJ2-1,TGTGCCAGTAGTACCCCCGGGGGCAAAGAGTTCTTC,CASSTPGGKEFF
-,-,TRBV27,TRBJ1-5,TGTGCCAGCAGTTTATCCGACACATATCAGCCCCAGCATTTT,CASSLSDTYQPQHF
TRBD1,once,TRBV4-1,TRBJ2-7,TGCGCCAGCAGCCAAGATCAGACAGGGCAGACCTACGAGCAGTACTTC,CASSQDQTGQTYEQYF
-,-,TRBV12-3/TRBV12-4,TRBJ2-7,TGTGCCAGCAGCCCCCGCGACAGAAGCCCCTACGAGCAGTACTTC,CASSPRDRSPYEQYF
-,-,TRBV20-1,TRBJ1-1,TGCAGTGCTAGTACTGGGAGGGACACTGAAGCTTTCTTT,CSASTGRDTEAFF
-,-,TRBV6-6,TRBJ2-1,TGTGCCAGCAGTTACCGACCAGAAGCGAATGAGCAGTTCTTC,CASSYRPEANEQFF
-,-,TRBV6-5,TRBJ2-7,TGTACCAGCAGTTACGTCGGAGCGGACGAGCAGTACTTC,CTSSYVGADEQYF
-,-,TRBV5-6,TRBJ2-1,TGTGCCAGCAGCTTGTTTTCCTTGGGGGTATGGGTTGAGCAGTTCTTC,CASSLFSLGVWVEQFF
TRBD1,-,TRBV12-3/TRBV12-4,TRBJ2-4,TGTGCCAGCAGTTTAAGGGGGCGTCAGTACTTC,CASSLRGRQYF
TRBD2,-,TRBV29-1,TRBJ2-5,TGCAGCGTTGAAGATCGCGGGAGCCGTGGGTACGAGCAGAACTTC,CSVEDRGSRGYEQNF
-,-,TRBV30,TRBJ2-7,TGTGCCTGGAGTGTTCAGGGGTTGCCCTACGAGCAGTATTTC,CAWSVQGLPYEQYF
-,once,TRBV7-2,TRBJ2-1,TGTGCCAGCAGCCCTAATACGGCGGAATATCACAATGAGCAGTTCTTC,CASSPNTAEYHNEQFF
-,few,TRBV29-1,TRBJ2-1,TGCAGCGTCAAATTGGCAGGGGAGCAGTTCTTC,CSVKLAGEQFF
-,-,TRBV9,TRBJ2-3,TGTGCCAGCACCCGTATTGGGGGTGCAGATACGCAGTATTTT,CASTRIGGADTQYF
-,-,TRBV7-2,TRBJ1-1,TGTGCCAGCAGTAGGGAGAGGGGCACTGAAGCTTTCTTT,CASSRERGTEAFF
-,-,TRBV7-2,TRBJ2-7,TGTGCCAGCAGAATAGCAGCCCACGAGCAGTACTTC,CASRIAAHEQYF
-,-,TRBV3-1,TRBJ1-6,TGTGCCAGCAGCCAAGGTTCGGGGGAGGGCGACTCACCCCTCCACTTT,CASSQGSGEGDSPLHF
-,few,TRBV28,TRBJ2-1,TGTGCCAGCAGTGTTCCACTAATAGGCGATGAGCAGTTCTTC,CASSVPLIGDEQFF
-,-,TRBV28,TRBJ2-3,TGTGCCAGCAGTTTCGCGGGACAGAAAGCAGATACGCAGTATTTT,CASSFAGQKADTQYF
-,few,TRBV28,TRBJ2-1,TGTGCCAGCAGACCTTGGAGGACCTACAATGAGCAGTTCTTC,CASRPWRTYNEQFF
-,once,TRBV12-3/TRBV12-4,TRBJ1-2,TGTGCCAGCAGCACCAACGAGGTAGACTATGGCTACACCTTC,CASSTNEVDYGYTF
TRBD2,-,TRBV6-5,TRBJ2-4,TGTGCCAGCAGTACTGGCGGGGGGGCCGGAGCCAAAAACATTCAGTACTTC,CASSTGGGAGAKNIQYF
TRBD1,-,TRBV24-1,TRBJ2-5,TGTGCCACCAGCCTCGGAGGACAGGTGAATCGAAAAGAGACCCAGTACTTC,CATSLGGQVNRKETQYF
-,-,TRBV7-2,TRBJ1-6,TGTGCCAGCAGCTTAGACGGGGTAGCGGATTCACCCCTCCACTTT,CASSLDGVADSPLHF
TRBD2,-,TRBV5-1,TRBJ2-7,TGCGCCAGCAGCTTTGGTTCTGGCGGGAGCTCCTACGAGCAGTACTTC,CASSFGSGGSSYEQYF
-,few,TRBV6-1,TRBJ2-1,TGTGCCAGCAATCCTACAGCTTCCCGGGTTGCTGAGCAGTTCTTC,CASNPTASRVAEQFF
-,-,TRBV4-3,TRBJ2-7,TGCGCCAGCAGCCAAAGGAGGGCCCTGGGCGAGCAGTACTTC,CASSQRRALGEQYF
TRBD1,-,TRBV20-1,TRBJ2-7,TGCAGTGCTAGATCGCACAGGGGCCACGAGCAGTACTTC,CSARSHRGHEQYF
TRBD2,-,TRBV20-1,TRBJ2-1,TGCAGTGCTAGACTAGCGGGGGGGGCCTGGGAGCAGTTCTTC,CSARLAGGAWEQFF
-,-,TRBV20-1,TRBJ1-6,TGCAGTGCTAGAGAACCCCAGGGCCGAGCGGGTAATTCACCCCTCCACTTT,CSAREPQGRAGNSPLHF
TRBD1,-,TRBV20-1,TRBJ2-3,TGCAGTGCTAAACAGGGGATAAGCACAGATACGCAGTATTTT,CSAKQGISTDTQYF
-,-,TRBV28,TRBJ2-5,TGTGCCAGCAGTTTATCGGGACGGGGTTACCAAGAGACCCAGTACTTC,CASSLSGRGYQETQYF
-,once,TRBV7-9,TRBJ1-6,TGTGCCAGCAGCGACGATATTTCCTCACCCCTCCACTTT,CASSDDISSPLHF
-,few,TRBV5-1,TRBJ2-5,TGCGCCAGCAGTCACGATACAGGGATTCGGTTAACCGGAGAGACCCAGTACTTC,CASSHDTGIRLTGETQYF
-,few,TRBV14,TRBJ2-7,TGTGCCAGCAGCCATCACCTCATTCCTCCCCCATTAACCTACGAGCAGTACTTC,CASSHHLIPPPLTYEQYF
TRBD2,-,TRBV10-3,TRBJ2-3,TGTGCCATCAGTGAGTCGCCTAGCGGGGGGGCGGATACGCAGTATTTT,CAISESPSGGADTQYF
-,once,TRBV20-1,TRBJ2-3,TGCAGTGCTAGAGATTGGGACACAGATACGCAGTATTTT,CSARDWDTDTQYF
TRBD2,-,TRBV7-2,TRBJ2-7,TGTGCCAGCAGACCGGGACTAGCGGGAGAGAACGAGCAGTACTTC,CASRPGLAGENEQYF
-,-,TRBV7-9,TRBJ2-7,TGTGCCAGCAGCTTATTTCCGGGTGAATCAAGCTCCTACGAGCAGTACTTC,CASSLFPGESSSYEQYF
-,-,TRBV30,TRBJ1-1,TGTGCCTGGACCCCCCTTGGCATGAACACTGAAGCTTTCTTT,CAWTPLGMNTEAFF
TRBD2,once,TRBV20-1,TRBJ2-5,TGCAGTGCTAGAGATTTACGCGGGGGGACACAAGAGACCCAGTACTTC,CSARDLRGGTQETQYF
TRBD2,-,TRBV7-2,TRBJ2-3,TGTGCCAGCAACCTCGGCGTTGGGACTATATATCCTAATACGCAGTATTTT,CASNLGVGTIYPNTQYF
TRBD1,-,TRBV28,TRBJ1-1,TGTGCCAGCAGTTTACTACCGGGACAGGGGGCCGCTGAAGCTTTCTTT,CASSLLPGQGAAEAFF
-,few,TRBV20-1,TRBJ1-1,TGCAGCGTTCTACCATCCGGGGTCATGAACACTGAAGCTTTCTTT,CSVLPSGVMNTEAFF
TRBD1,-,TRBV20-1,TRBJ2-7,TGCAGTGCTAGTCTGGGACAGTCGATCTACGAGCAGTACTTC,CSASLGQSIYEQYF